This TCR beta chain appears in the sequencing data of a study of cytomegalovirus exposure and HLA in healthy donors (dated by TCRdb to the late 2010s). For the study in its entirety: According to a later analysis, the roughly 130 validation repertoires were produced on the same platform as the 700 or so repertoires of the first cohort. Along with the approximately 700-subject first cohort, a separate validation cohort of roughly 110 different subjects was used. The aim of the study was to test whether cataloging public T cell receptors could identify signatures of past pathogen exposure. To predict cytomegalovirus infection status, the study brought together high-throughput TCR immunosequencing, statistical association of individual TCRs with disease status, and machine learning.

Overall study outcomes, separate from this receptor: In a later analysis, TCRs clustered in the first cohort were found to also tend to co-occur in the roughly 130 validation repertoires, with 94% of cluster scores above 0. A later analysis lacked HLA typing for the validation cohort, so it scored co-occurrence in that cohort across all 110 or so repertoires. In the study, 150 to 200 TCR beta chains were listed as associated with cytomegalovirus. Across donors, most TCR sequences were observed very rarely, whereas some public TCRs were present in many individuals. Three of the identified cytomegalovirus-associated TCR beta chains were confirmed in vitro to be specific for cytomegalovirus antigens. It was suggested by the authors that the approach could potentially be generalized to other disease states and immunological phenotypes. Cytomegalovirus status was reported to be diagnosed by the classifier with high specificity and sensitivity in both the original and validation cohorts.

V and J lose 7 bases and 6 bases, and a span of 20 bases separates them. The germline V gene gives CDR1 as MNHNS and CDR2 as SASEGT. The CDR3 measures 15 amino acids from cysteine to phenylalanine. Just CDR3 DNA is preserved here, 45 bases in frame from base 1. The donors belonged to the validation cohort of 90 to 150 subjects, which was separate from the 666-subject first cohort. For this clone: Its antigen is currently not known. Per-nucleotide qualities are absent, and no much larger clonotype sits a single base away.

The method behind the library was the immunoSEQ multiplex PCR assay. The authors' pipeline ran thus. A statistical classification framework was developed to diagnose cytomegalovirus status using the catalog of TCR beta chain sequences. Entries here come from immuneACCESS through TCRdb and include only in-frame sequences with V and J called. Some clones fail to appear in such tables; in the studies checked, an unresolved V gene covers under half of the shortfall, and the cause of the remainder is unknown. V and J calls and clone size follow that table, whereas D and trimming were derived from the DNA. The sample records approximately 230,000 clones, about 88% of which are singletons. The top ten clones comprise 12% of the sample.

The sequencing sample was made of PBMCs. This TCR was recovered from a young man in good health and CMV-seropositive. In this chain, TRBV6-1 is recombined with TRBJ2-3; the D segment could be TRBD2, given 5 matching bases. CDR3 protein: CASTHTGSPTDTQYF. The DNA sequence is as follows: TGTGCCAGCACCCACACGGGGTCCCCCACGGATACGCAGTATTTT.